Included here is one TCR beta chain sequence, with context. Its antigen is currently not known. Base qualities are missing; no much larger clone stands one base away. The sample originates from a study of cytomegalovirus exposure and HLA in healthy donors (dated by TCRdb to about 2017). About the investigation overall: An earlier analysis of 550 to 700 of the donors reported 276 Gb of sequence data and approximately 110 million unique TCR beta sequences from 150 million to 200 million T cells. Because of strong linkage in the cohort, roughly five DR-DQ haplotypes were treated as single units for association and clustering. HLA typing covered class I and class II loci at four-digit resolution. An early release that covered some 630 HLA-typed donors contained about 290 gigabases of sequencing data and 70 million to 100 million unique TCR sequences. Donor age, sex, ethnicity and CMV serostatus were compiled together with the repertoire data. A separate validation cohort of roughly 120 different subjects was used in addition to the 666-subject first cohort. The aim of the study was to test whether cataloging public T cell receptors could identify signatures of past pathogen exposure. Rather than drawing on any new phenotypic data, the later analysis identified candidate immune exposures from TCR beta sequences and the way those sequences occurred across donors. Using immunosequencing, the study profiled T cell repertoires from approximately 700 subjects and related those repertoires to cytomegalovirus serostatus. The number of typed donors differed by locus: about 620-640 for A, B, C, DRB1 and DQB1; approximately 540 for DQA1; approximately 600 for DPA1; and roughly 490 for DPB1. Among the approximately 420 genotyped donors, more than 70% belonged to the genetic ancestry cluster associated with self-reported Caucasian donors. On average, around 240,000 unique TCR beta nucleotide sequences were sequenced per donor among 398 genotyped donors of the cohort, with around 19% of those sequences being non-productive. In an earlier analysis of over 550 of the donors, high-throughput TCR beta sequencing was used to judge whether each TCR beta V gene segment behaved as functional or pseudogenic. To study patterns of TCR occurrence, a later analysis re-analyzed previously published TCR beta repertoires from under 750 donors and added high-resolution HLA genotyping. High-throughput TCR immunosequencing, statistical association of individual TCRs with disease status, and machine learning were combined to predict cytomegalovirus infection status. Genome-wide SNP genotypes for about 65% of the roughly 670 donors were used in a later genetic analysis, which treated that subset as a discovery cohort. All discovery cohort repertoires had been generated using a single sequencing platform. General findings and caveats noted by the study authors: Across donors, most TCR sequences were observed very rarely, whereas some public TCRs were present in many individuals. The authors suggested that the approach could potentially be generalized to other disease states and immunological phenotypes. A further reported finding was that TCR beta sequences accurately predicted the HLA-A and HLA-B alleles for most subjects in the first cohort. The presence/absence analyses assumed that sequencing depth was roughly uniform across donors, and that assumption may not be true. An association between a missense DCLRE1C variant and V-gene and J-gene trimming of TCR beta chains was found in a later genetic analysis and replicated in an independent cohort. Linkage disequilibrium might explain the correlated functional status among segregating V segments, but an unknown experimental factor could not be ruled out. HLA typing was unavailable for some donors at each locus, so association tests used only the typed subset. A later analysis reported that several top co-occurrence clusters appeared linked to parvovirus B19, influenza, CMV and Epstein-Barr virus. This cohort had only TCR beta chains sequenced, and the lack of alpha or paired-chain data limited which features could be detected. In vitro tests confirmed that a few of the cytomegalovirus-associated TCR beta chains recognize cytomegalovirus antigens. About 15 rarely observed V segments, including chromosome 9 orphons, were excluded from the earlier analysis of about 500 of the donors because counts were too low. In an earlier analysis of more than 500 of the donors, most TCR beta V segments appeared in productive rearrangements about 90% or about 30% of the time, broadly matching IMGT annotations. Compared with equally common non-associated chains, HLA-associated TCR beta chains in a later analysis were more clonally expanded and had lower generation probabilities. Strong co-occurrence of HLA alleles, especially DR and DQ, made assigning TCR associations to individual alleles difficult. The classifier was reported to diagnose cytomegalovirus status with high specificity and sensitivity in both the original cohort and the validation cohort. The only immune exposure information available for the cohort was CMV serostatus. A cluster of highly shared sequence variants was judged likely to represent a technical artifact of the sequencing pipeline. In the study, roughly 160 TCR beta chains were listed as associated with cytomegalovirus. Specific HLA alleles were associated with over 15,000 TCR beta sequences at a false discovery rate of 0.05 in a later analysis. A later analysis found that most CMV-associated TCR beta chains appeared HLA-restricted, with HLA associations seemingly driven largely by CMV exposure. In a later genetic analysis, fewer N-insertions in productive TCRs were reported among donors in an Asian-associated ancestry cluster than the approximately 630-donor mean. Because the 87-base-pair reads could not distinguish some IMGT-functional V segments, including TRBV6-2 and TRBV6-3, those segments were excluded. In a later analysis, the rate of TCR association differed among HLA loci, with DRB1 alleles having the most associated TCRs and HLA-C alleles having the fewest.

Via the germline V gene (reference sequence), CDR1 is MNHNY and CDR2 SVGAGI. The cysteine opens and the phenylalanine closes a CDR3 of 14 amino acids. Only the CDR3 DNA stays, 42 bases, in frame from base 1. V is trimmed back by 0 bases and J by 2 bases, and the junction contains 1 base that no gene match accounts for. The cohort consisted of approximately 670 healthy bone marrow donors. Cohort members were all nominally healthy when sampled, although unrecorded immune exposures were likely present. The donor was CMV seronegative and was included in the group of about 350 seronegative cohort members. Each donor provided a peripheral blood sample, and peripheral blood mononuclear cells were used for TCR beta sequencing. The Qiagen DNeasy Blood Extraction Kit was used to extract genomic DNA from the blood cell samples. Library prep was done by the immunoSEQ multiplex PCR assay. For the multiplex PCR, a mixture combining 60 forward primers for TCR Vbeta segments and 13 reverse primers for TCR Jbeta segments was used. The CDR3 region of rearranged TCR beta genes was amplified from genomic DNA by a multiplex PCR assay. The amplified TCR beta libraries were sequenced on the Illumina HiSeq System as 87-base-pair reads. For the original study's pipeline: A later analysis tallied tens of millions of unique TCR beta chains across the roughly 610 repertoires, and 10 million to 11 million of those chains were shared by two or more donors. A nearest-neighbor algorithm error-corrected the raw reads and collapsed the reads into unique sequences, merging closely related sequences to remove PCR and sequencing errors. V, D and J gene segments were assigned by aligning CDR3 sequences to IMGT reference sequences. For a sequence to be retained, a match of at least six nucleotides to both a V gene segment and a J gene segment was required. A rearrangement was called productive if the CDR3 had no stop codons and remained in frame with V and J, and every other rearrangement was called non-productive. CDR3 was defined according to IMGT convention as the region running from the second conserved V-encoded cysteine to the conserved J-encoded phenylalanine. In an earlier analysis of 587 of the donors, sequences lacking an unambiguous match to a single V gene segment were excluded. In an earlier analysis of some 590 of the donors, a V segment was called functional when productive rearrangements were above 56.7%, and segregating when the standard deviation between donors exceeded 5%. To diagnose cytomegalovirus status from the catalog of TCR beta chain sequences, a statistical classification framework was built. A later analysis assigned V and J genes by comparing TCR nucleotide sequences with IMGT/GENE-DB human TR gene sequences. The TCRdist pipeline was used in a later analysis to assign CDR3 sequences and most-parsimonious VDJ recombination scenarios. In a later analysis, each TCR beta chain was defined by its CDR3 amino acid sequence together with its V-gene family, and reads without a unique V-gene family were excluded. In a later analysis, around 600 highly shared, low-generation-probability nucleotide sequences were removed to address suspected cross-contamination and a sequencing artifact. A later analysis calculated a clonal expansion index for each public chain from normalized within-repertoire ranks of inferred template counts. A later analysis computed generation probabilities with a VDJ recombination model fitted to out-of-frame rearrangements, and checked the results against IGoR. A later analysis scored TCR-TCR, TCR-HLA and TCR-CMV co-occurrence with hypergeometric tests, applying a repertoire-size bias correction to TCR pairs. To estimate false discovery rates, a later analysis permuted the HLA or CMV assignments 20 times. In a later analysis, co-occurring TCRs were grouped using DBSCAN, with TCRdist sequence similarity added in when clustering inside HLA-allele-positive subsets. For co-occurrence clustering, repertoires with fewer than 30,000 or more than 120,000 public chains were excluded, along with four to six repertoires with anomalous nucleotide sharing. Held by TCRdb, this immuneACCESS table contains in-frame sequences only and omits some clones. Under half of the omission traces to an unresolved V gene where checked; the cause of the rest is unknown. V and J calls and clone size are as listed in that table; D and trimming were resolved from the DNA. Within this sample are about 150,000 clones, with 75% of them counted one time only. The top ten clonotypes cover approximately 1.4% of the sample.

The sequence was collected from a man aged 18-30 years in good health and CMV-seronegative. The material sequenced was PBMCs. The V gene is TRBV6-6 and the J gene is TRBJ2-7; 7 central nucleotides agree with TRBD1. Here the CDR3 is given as CASSYSTGAYEQYF. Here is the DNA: TGTGCCAGCAGTTACTCCACAGGGGCCTACGAGCAGTACTTC.